This T cell receptor beta chain was profiled in a study of CD8 T cells in ankylosing spondylitis. Study observations and caveats: Both synovial fluid and blood in reactive arthritis had previously been reported to carry some motif variants. With a CD8+ phenotype, disease-linked clones were relatively rare in peripheral blood. Made up of several highly homologous variants, a TCR beta motif appeared characteristic of ankylosing spondylitis blood.

The CDR3 has 13 amino acids. V gave up 3 bases and J gave up 8 bases, with 14 bases separating them. Per germline, CDR1 DFQATT and CDR2 SNEGSKA (reference sequence). Quantitative 5'-RACE with molecular barcodes was used to make the TCR beta libraries. Using its own MiXCR run on the 5' RACE reads, TCRdb lists one record per CDR3 protein. The sample yields about 540,000 distinct CDR3 sequences, roughly 13% seen once. This clonotype turned up a few times. Its target is unknown. Specimen: blood, either unsorted or a sorted T cell fraction (not recorded which). The rearrangement links TRBV20-1 to TRBJ2-1; no clear D. The TCR originated in a male donor with ankylosing spondylitis. The CDR3 sequence is CSASFFAAYEQFF. The DNA of the CDR3 is TGCAGTGCTAGTTTTTTTGCAGCTTATGAGCAGTTCTTC.